One and the same sample provided the 26 T cell receptor beta chains below, sequenced in a study of T cells after yellow fever vaccination. From the 5' RACE reads, TCRdb called clonotypes with MiXCR, one entry per CDR3 protein. The sample lists about 320,000 distinct CDR3 sequences, approximately 4% seen once, with less than 20% in the top ten. This material consisted of PBMCs, taken 15 days after the yellow fever booster vaccination. These receptors were obtained from a man between 18 and 35 years old who received the YFV17D yellow fever vaccine.

The CDR3 coding sequence is TGTGCCAGCAGCCAATTGGATGGGGAGACCCAGTACTTC. The encoded protein is CASSQLDGETQYF. The chain is built from TRBV3-1 and TRBJ2-5; D gene ambiguous. Germline-derived CDR1 and CDR2 are LGHDT and YNNKEL (reference sequence). Trimming took 2 bases from V and 5 from J, leaving 9 bases between them. There are 13 residues in the CDR3.

The chain links TRBV15 to TRBJ2-7, with 9 bases lining up with TRBD1. The length of the CDR3 is 15 residues. J was trimmed by 2 bases and V by 1 base; bases with no gene match: 3. The V gene's germline CDR1 is LNHNV and CDR2 YYDKDF (reference sequence). The CDR3 loop reads CATSRGGTGTYEQYV. In DNA, the CDR3 is TGTGCCACCAGCAGAGGCGGGACAGGGACCTACGAGCAGTACGTC.

CDR3 sequence: CASSLSADTEAFF. The DNA of the CDR3 is TGTGCCAGCAGCTTATCAGCTGACACTGAAGCTTTCTTT. V usage is TRBV7-9 and J usage is TRBJ1-1; unclear D gene. The CDR3 sequence is 13 residues long. V was clipped by 2 bases and J by 3 bases, with 7 bases between them. CDR1 and CDR2 (germline): SEHNR, FQNEAQ (reference sequence).

This clonotype was picked up a small number of times. The CDR3 sequence is CASSSEGTADTQYF. The CDR3 DNA sequence: TGCGCCAGCAGCTCGGAGGGGACCGCAGATACGCAGTATTTT. The chain is built from TRBV5-1 and TRBJ2-3, with a possible D match to TRBD2 (6 bases). Germline CDR1 and CDR2: SGHRS and YFSETQ. Trimming removed 3 bases from V and 4 bases from J, with 12 bases in between. This CDR3 has 14 amino acids. The full variable domain, rest sourced from reference TRBV5-1 and TRBJ2-3, is KAGVTQTPRYLIKTRGQQVTLSCSPISGHRSVSWYQQTPGQGLQFLFEYFSETQRNKGNFPGRFSGRQFSNSRSEMNVSTLELGDSALYLCASSSEGTADTQYFGPGTRLTVL.

The chain has TRBV7-2 and TRBJ1-6; a possible D gene is TRBD1 (6 bases). The CDR3 is 17 residues long. The V and J ends lost 5 bases and 0 bases respectively, with 14 bases between them. Germline-derived CDR1 and CDR2 are SGHTA and FQGNSA. CDR3 bases: TGTGCCAGCAGCGCGGACAGACCCAGCTCCTATAATTCACCCCTCCACTTT. This encodes CASSADRPSSYNSPLHF.

This clonotype was seen ten or more times. This chain connects TRBV5-1 to TRBJ2-2; 9 bases are a match to TRBD1. CDR1 and CDR2 from the germline V gene are SGHRS and YFSETQ. The V segment lost 4 bases and the J segment 5 bases; nucleotides outside the gene matches: 6. The CDR3 is 15 residues long. CDR3: CASSPGQGSTGELFF. In DNA form, the CDR3 reads TGCGCCAGCAGCCCAGGACAGGGGAGTACCGGGGAGCTGTTTTTT.

In this sample, this clonotype turned up a few times. This sequence joins TRBV4-1 and TRBJ2-1, with 13 bases lining up with TRBD2. CDR1 and CDR2 from the germline V gene are MGHRA and YSYEKL. CDR3 length: 18 amino acids. The V segment lost 5 bases and the J segment 0 bases; nucleotides outside the gene matches: 7. CDR3: CASSAGLAGLSSYNEQFF. DNA of the CDR3: TGCGCCAGCAGCGCGGGACTAGCGGGGTTGAGCTCCTACAATGAGCAGTTCTTC.

This clonotype was counted at least ten times. This rearrangement joins TRBV5-1 to TRBJ2-5; no clear D gene. V was pared by 5 bases and J by 1 base, with 12 bases between. In germline, CDR1 is SGHRS, CDR2 YFSETQ. The CDR3 totals 14 residues. The CDR3: CASSRLMVQETQYF. Here the CDR3 DNA reads TGCGCCAGCAGTCGGTTAATGGTCCAAGAGACCCAGTACTTC.

The chain has TRBV5-1 and TRBJ2-3; TRBD1 agrees at 7 bases. V was pared by 4 bases and J by 0 bases, with 8 bases of the junction left unmatched. Per germline, CDR1 SGHRS and CDR2 YFSETQ. The CDR3 is made up of 16 amino acids. CDR3 DNA sequence: TGCGCCAGCAGCCTCGGGACAGTCGGAAGCACAGATACGCAGTATTTT. It yields the protein CASSLGTVGSTDTQYF.

Ten or more counts support this clonotype. The chain joins TRBV6-5 to TRBJ1-6; 8 bases fit TRBD1. J lost 9 bases, V lost 2 bases, and 6 bases had no gene match. The CDR3 is 15 amino acids. Germline loops: CDR1 MNHEY, CDR2 SVGAGI. The CDR3 DNA sequence: TGTGCCAGCAGTTACGGGCAGGGGGCGAGTTCACCCCTCCACTTT. Translated, it gives CASSYGQGASSPLHF.

A few counts support this clonotype. This rearrangement joins TRBV6-5 to TRBJ1-2; D might be TRBD1 (6 bases). This CDR3 has 13 residues. Trimming took 7 bases from V and 8 from J, leaving 17 bases between them. Germline CDR1 MNHEY, CDR2 SVGAGI. The CDR3 spells CASIDPRGRGYTF. Written as DNA, the CDR3 is TGTGCCAGCATCGATCCCAGGGGACGGGGCTACACCTTC.

In this sample, this clonotype turned up many times. The V and J genes are TRBV7-9 and TRBJ2-2; D gene uncertain. Germline CDR1 and CDR2: SEHNR and FQNEAQ (reference sequence). Trimming took off 10 bases at V and 6 bases at J, with 9 bases between the two ends. CDR3 length equals 11 residues. The CDR3 sequence: CATVLPGELFF. CDR3 DNA sequence: TGTGCCACAGTTCTTCCCGGGGAGCTGTTTTTT.

This clonotype was recorded a few times. V gene TRBV20-1 combines with J gene TRBJ2-3, with 8 bases fitting TRBD1. There are 15 residues in the CDR3. Trimming removed 3 bases from V and 1 base from J; junction bases left unmatched: 6. Germline V gives CDR1 DFQATT, CDR2 SNEGSKA (reference sequence). The DNA for the CDR3 is TGCAGTGCTAGGCCCAGGGGGCTGCGCACAGATACGCAGTATTTT. Its protein is CSARPRGLRTDTQYF.

This clonotype occurred many times. The chain employs TRBV28 and TRBJ2-7, with TRBD1 matching 9 bases. CDR1 is MDHEN and CDR2 is SYDVKM in the germline V gene. This CDR3 region has 18 residues. V lost 4 bases, J lost 5 bases, and 18 bases stayed unmatched. The CDR3, as DNA: TGTGCCAGCAGTTCCGCCCACCCGGACAGGGGCCGGCGAAACGAGCAGTACGTC. This translates into CASSSAHPDRGRRNEQYV.

This clonotype was counted at least ten times. The gene calls are TRBV7-2 and TRBJ2-1, with 8 bases fitting TRBD1. This CDR3 has 12 amino acids. Germline loops: CDR1 SGHTA, CDR2 FQGNSA. With 5 bases clipped from V and 16 bases from J, the junction kept 10 bases outside the gene matches. The CDR3 DNA follows: TGTGCCAGCAGCACCCGACAGGGGCAAATATTCTTC. This sequence encodes CASSTRQGQIFF.

This clonotype appeared many times. This sequence joins TRBV20-1 and TRBJ1-2; D gene ambiguous. In germline, CDR1 is DFQATT, CDR2 SNEGSKA (reference sequence). V gave up 3 bases and J gave up 1 base, with 9 bases separating them. This CDR3 spans 13 amino acids. CDR3: CSARVVVNYGYTF. CDR3 nucleotide sequence: TGCAGTGCTAGGGTGGTAGTTAACTATGGCTACACCTTC.

This clonotype turned up a few times. The chain combines TRBV15 with TRBJ2-5; 13 bases align to TRBD2. The CDR3 totals 17 residues. V gave up 8 bases and J gave up 1 base; unmatched junction bases: 10. CDR1 and CDR2 from the germline V gene are LNHNV and YYDKDF (reference sequence). CDR3 nucleotides: TGTGCCACCTCACTGGGCAGGACTAGCGGGGGCCAAGAGACCCAGTACTTC. Amino acid sequence: CATSLGRTSGGQETQYF.

This clonotype occurred many times. The chain couples TRBV12-3 or TRBV12-4 to TRBJ1-6; 9 bases map to TRBD1. V lost 6 bases to trimming and J lost 3 bases; unmatched junction nucleotides: 3. The CDR3 has 15 residues. This chain's CDR3 is CASRGQGLYNSPLHF. The CDR3 region has the DNA TGTGCCAGCAGAGGACAGGGGCTCTATAATTCACCCCTCCACTTT.

This clonotype has a count of ten or more. V gene TRBV6-1 combines with J gene TRBJ2-3; D is possibly TRBD1 or TRBD2 (6 bases each). Trimming removed 8 bases from V and 4 bases from J, with 13 bases in between. This CDR3 comprises 13 residues. CDR1 and CDR2 (germline): MNHNS, SASEGT. The CDR3 DNA sequence: TGTGCCAGCGGGGGGCTAGGCGCAGATACGCAGTATTTT. Protein product: CASGGLGADTQYF.

This clonotype was detected a few times. The J gene is TRBJ1-5, the V gene TRBV19; tentatively, D is TRBD1 (5 bases). V lost 5 bases and J lost 0, with 17 bases in between. Germline CDR1 and CDR2: LNHDA and SQIVND (reference sequence). The CDR3 has 17 amino acids. CDR3 sequence: CASSLPPRDGSNQPQHF. In DNA, the CDR3 is TGTGCCAGTAGTCTCCCCCCCCGGGACGGTAGCAATCAGCCCCAGCATTTT.

This clonotype has more than one count but fewer than ten. The CDR3, as DNA: TGTGCCAGCACTCAACTAAAGTTCGGCGGCGGCTACACCTTC. Its protein product is CASTQLKFGGGYTF. This sequence joins TRBV2 and TRBJ1-2, with no clear D. Germline lookup yields CDR1 SNHLY and CDR2 FYNNEI. V was trimmed by 7 bases and J by 8 bases, leaving 20 bases between them. The CDR3 consists of 14 residues.

At least ten counts were recorded for this clonotype. The CDR3 spells CASSPVGRGGTDTQYF. In DNA form, the CDR3 reads TGTGCCAGCAGCCCCGTGGGGCGGGGGGGGACAGATACGCAGTATTTT. This sequence joins TRBV7-2 and TRBJ2-3, with TRBD2 identical over 9 bases. V lost 5 bases to trimming and J lost 3 bases; unmatched junction nucleotides: 9. The CDR3 has 16 residues. CDR1 and CDR2 from the germline V gene are SGHTA and FQGNSA.

This clonotype occurred many times. The chain combines TRBV20-1 with TRBJ2-4, with a possible D match to TRBD1 (7 bases). The CDR3 sequence is 13 residues long. Deletions cut 3 bases from V and 7 bases from J, with 13 bases between. Germline V gives CDR1 DFQATT, CDR2 SNEGSKA (reference sequence). DNA of the CDR3: TGCAGTGCTAGGGAGGGGGCGCCGAACATTCAGTACTTC. It is translated as CSAREGAPNIQYF.

The sample holds many counts of this clonotype. The rearrangement uses TRBV7-9 and TRBJ1-2; D possibly corresponds to TRBD1 (5 bases). The V gene lost 4 bases and the J gene lost 8 bases, with 17 bases spanning the gap. Germline-derived CDR1 and CDR2 are SEHNR and FQNEAQ (reference sequence). The CDR3 runs 14 residues. The CDR3 DNA sequence: TGTGCCAGCAGCTCATCACTAGGCGGGACGGGCTACACCTTC. Translation gives CASSSSLGGTGYTF.

This clonotype was observed at least ten times. This chain connects TRBV6-5 to TRBJ1-1; D remains unclear. V was pared by 6 bases and J by 1 base, with 6 bases between. This CDR3 region has 12 residues. The germline V gene encodes CDR1 MNHEY and CDR2 SVGAGI. For the CDR3, the DNA is TGTGCCAGCAGGAGACAGAACACTGAAGCTTTCTTT. It specifies CASRRQNTEAFF.

This clonotype occurred many times. This sequence joins TRBV6-2 or TRBV6-3 and TRBJ2-7, with D maybe TRBD1 (6 bases). This CDR3 spans 13 amino acids. The V end lost 6 bases, the J end lost 3 bases, and 12 bases lay between the germline ends. CDR1 and CDR2 from the germline V gene are MNHEY and SVGEGT. DNA of the CDR3: TGTGCCAGCAGAGGGACAACAGTCTACGAGCAGTACTTC. This codes for CASRGTTVYEQYF.